This T cell receptor (beta chain) appears in the sequencing data of a study of regulatory T cells in long-lasting Graves disease. The study's findings and limits: Favored usage of TRBV28, TRBJ1-2 and TRBJ2-5 was recorded in persistent disease.

This clonotype was counted a few times. Its antigen is undetermined. Through Arm-PCR of CDR3 regions and iRepertoire HTBI primers, TCR beta libraries were built. TCRdb passed the multiplex PCR reads through MiXCR, listing each CDR3 protein once. The profile shows under 450,000 distinct CDR3 sequences, 23% of them singletons. CDR3 length equals 16 residues. Germline assignment: CDR1 MNHEY and CDR2 SVGEGT. Trimming at V came to 2 bases and at J to 5 bases, leaving 8 bases not matched to a gene. Time point of the sample: persistent/refractory GD, antithyroid drugs over 5 years with positive TRAb. The TCR library was made from RNA that had been extracted from PBMCs in TRIzol.

The clonotype originates from a female donor with Graves disease. The V call is TRBV6-2 or TRBV6-3, the J call TRBJ1-5, with 8 bases matching TRBD1. The sample in question was peripheral blood mononuclear cells (PBMCs), obtained when the disease was refractory, from a patient treated with antithyroid drugs. CDR3 region: CASSYPGGQGHQPQHF. DNA for the CDR3: TGTGCCAGCAGTTACCCCGGTGGACAGGGCCATCAGCCCCAGCATTTT.